The 9 T cell receptor beta chains reported below all come from one sample, sequenced in a study of beta chain features in type 1 diabetes. General observations from the study: Type 1 diabetes patients had TCRB CDR3s that were shorter (moderately but significantly so) in all four CD4+ subsets.

These receptors' antigens are unknown. Expressed TCRB transcripts got sequenced, as all isolated RNA was reverse transcribed. TCRdb keeps only in-frame clones here, not all; method: immunoSEQ multiplex PCR. Of hundreds of thousands of clones listed, roughly 15% were seen once; the top ten hold approximately 0.015%. The sequencing sample was made of naive CD4+ T cells from blood. These receptors were collected from a man younger than 35 with type 1 diabetes.

V gene TRBV4-3 combines with J gene TRBJ1-4; perhaps TRBD1 as D (5 bases). This CDR3 has 14 amino acids. Germline assignment: CDR1 LGHNA and CDR2 YSLEER. Trimming took 7 bases from V and 7 from J, leaving 16 bases between them. The CDR3 loop reads CASTRRGDAEKLFF. The CDR3 DNA is TGCGCCAGCACCCGGAGGGGCGATGCTGAAAAACTGTTTTTT.

The chain couples TRBV7-6 to TRBJ2-5, with TRBD2 matching over 10 bases. The V gene end was trimmed by 5 bases and the J gene end by 2 bases; junction bases not matched to a gene: 5. This CDR3 is 15 amino acids long. CDR1 and CDR2 (germline): SGHVS, FNYEAQ. The DNA for the CDR3 is TGTGCCAGCAGCCACCCACTAGCGGGACAAGAGACCCAGTACTTC. Protein sequence: CASSHPLAGQETQYF. The full variable domain, completed using reference TRBV7-6 and TRBJ2-5, is GAGVSQSPRYKVTKRGQDVALRCDPISGHVSLYWYRQALGQGPEFLTYFNYEAQQDKSGLPNDRFSAERPEGSISTLTIQRTEQRDSAMYRCASSHPLAGQETQYFGPGTRLLVL.

The chain recombines TRBV29-1 with TRBJ2-7, with TRBD1 as a possible D gene (6 bases). Germline assignment: CDR1 SQVTM and CDR2 ANQGSEA. V shed 4 bases and J shed 1 base, with 14 bases lying between them. This CDR3 has 14 amino acids. CDR3 bases: TGCAGCGTTGCCGGGACACATAGATCCTACGAGCAGTACTTC. Amino acid sequence: CSVAGTHRSYEQYF.

The chain couples TRBV28 to TRBJ2-5; 8 bases agree with TRBD1. V was pared by 6 bases and J by 5 bases, with 11 bases of the junction left unmatched. The CDR3 sequence is 15 residues long. Looked up from germline, CDR1 is MDHEN and CDR2 is SYDVKM. The DNA of the CDR3 is TGTGCCAGCAGCCCGGGACAGGCGTTACCGGAGACCCAGTACTTC. Protein: CASSPGQALPETQYF.

This clone has just a few counts. The chain employs TRBV2 and TRBJ2-7; D possibly corresponds to TRBD2 (5 bases). The germline V gene encodes CDR1 SNHLY and CDR2 FYNNEI. V lost 6 bases and J lost 3, with 15 bases in between. This CDR3 has 14 amino acids. CDR3 residues: CASSYWTPNYEQYF. The CDR3 DNA reads as TGTGCCAGCAGCTATTGGACTCCCAACTACGAGCAGTACTTC.

The rearrangement links TRBV7-2 to TRBJ2-1, with 7 bases lining up with TRBD2. The junction had 4 bases not matched to a gene; V was cut back by 5 bases and J by 3 bases. Germline loops: CDR1 SGHTA, CDR2 FQGNSA. The CDR3 has 14 amino acids. CDR3 residues: CASSDPSGYNEQFF. The DNA of the CDR3 is TGTGCCAGCAGCGACCCTAGCGGCTACAATGAGCAGTTCTTC.

This clone was observed a few times. At the DNA level, this CDR3 is encoded by other sequences in the same sample as well. The CDR3, as DNA: TGTGCCAGCTCACCAACCGGGACAGGCTCCTACGAGCAGTACTTC. This codes for CASSPTGTGSYEQYF. The rearrangement links TRBV18 to TRBJ2-7; 8 nucleotides line up with TRBD1. The junction had 3 bases not matched to a gene; V was cut back by 2 bases and J by 0 bases. CDR3 length equals 15 residues. Per the germline V gene, CDR1 is KGHSH and CDR2 is LQKENI.

This clone came up a few times. CDR3 residues: CASSLTARAYGYTF. CDR3 in DNA: TGTGCCAGCAGTCTGACAGCACGGGCCTATGGCTACACCTTC. V is TRBV7-9 and J is TRBJ1-2; tentative D call: TRBD1 (5 bases). Trimming left V 6 bases short and J 4 bases short, with 15 bases between. The CDR3 has 14 residues. Per germline, CDR1 SEHNR and CDR2 FQNEAQ (reference sequence).

This sequence joins TRBV21-1 and TRBJ2-5; the DNA was not used to check the table's D call, TRBD1. TRBV21-1 is a recognized pseudogene. CDR3 size: 14 residues. CDR3 residues: CASTTLGQKETQYF. The CDR3 DNA follows: TGTGCCAGCACCACCTTGGGGCAGAAAGAGACCCAGTACTTC.